This TCR beta chain was obtained from a study of T cells in Graves' hyperthyroidism and ophthalmopathy. Germline loops: CDR1 MNHEY, CDR2 SVGEGT. J gave up 0 bases and V 6 bases, and 14 bases lay outside the gene matches. The CDR3 has 19 amino acids. Clinical symptoms, serum thyroxine and TRAb, thyroid ultrasound and orbital computed tomography together formed the diagnostic basis. RNA transcripts were the template for amplifying TCR beta CDR3 regions. First-round RT-PCR with HTBI primers amplified the TCR CDR3 region. Each CDR3 protein is one row after TCRdb ran MiXCR on the multiplex PCR reads. The repertoire holds about 580,000 distinct CDR3 sequences, with approximately 14% as singletons. In its sample, this clonotype was seen many times.

The chain recombines TRBV6-2 or TRBV6-3 with TRBJ2-3; TRBD2 aligns across 11 bases. This clonotype was obtained from a woman between 25 and 40 years old with Graves' hyperthyroidism that later progressed to Graves' ophthalmopathy. The source material was blood. CDR3 nucleotides: TGTGCCAGCAGAATACTACTAGCGGGAGAGACGAGCAGCACAGATACGCAGTATTTT. It codes for CASRILLAGETSSTDTQYF.